This is a list of T cell receptor beta chains from one sample in a study of cytotoxic CD8 clonotypes in ibrutinib-treated CLL. TCRdb keeps only in-frame clones here, not all; method: immunoSEQ multiplex PCR. This table has some 150,000 clones, approximately 80% appearing once. This sample comprised PBMCs, obtained after 12 months of ibrutinib treatment. These receptors were obtained from a human donor with chronic lymphocytic leukemia. CDR3s include the opening cysteine and the closing phenylalanine or tryptophan. A D gene is named only where the DNA matches it firmly. Expanded clones get a size class; other rows say once, few or many, or leave the size out.

clone size | J gene | D gene | V gene | CDR3 protein | CDR3 DNA
NA | TRBJ2-5 | TRBD1 | TRBV29-1 | CSATKDRQPGETQYF | TGCAGCGCAACCAAGGACAGGCAACCAGGGGAGACCCAGTACTTC
NA | TRBJ2-5 | TRBD1 | TRBV19 | CATRQGPQETQYF | TGTGCCACTCGACAGGGGCCCCAAGAGACCCAGTACTTC
NA | TRBJ2-7 | TRBD2 | TRBV14 | CASSQDPGLAQDEQYF | TGTGCCAGCAGCCAAGATCCCGGACTAGCCCAGGACGAGCAGTACTTC
NA | TRBJ2-7 | NA | TRBV7-6 | CASSSPGDRSYEQYF | TGTGCCAGCAGCTCACCAGGGGACCGCTCCTACGAGCAGTACTTC
NA | TRBJ1-4 | NA | TRBV18 | CASSPPMNEKLFF | TGTGCCAGCTCACCTCCGATGAATGAAAAACTGTTTTTT
few | TRBJ2-1 | TRBD1 | TRBV30 | CAWSGQGLYNEQFF | TGTGCCTGGAGCGGACAGGGTTTATACAATGAGCAGTTCTTC
NA | TRBJ2-7 | NA | TRBV6-5 | CASSYSDGTYEQYF | TGTGCCAGCAGTTACTCGGACGGAACCTACGAGCAGTACTTC
NA | TRBJ1-2 | TRBD1 | TRBV11-1 | CASQGQINYGYTF | TGTGCCAGCCAGGGACAGATAAACTATGGCTACACCTTC
NA | TRBJ1-2 | TRBD1 | TRBV7-9 | CASSPSQDRGNYGYTF | TGTGCCAGCAGCCCCAGTCAAGACAGGGGGAACTATGGCTACACCTTC
NA | TRBJ2-7 | NA | TRBV30 | CAWSVPGTLYEQYF | TGTGCCTGGAGTGTTCCAGGAACTCTCTACGAGCAGTACTTC
few | TRBJ2-1 | NA | TRBV28 | CASSSGPFGEQFF | TGTGCCAGCAGTTCTGGACCCTTCGGTGAGCAGTTCTTC